Listed here are 11 T cell receptor beta chains from one sample, sequenced in a study of blood T cell repertoires in COVID-19. Profiled with immunoSEQ multiplex PCR; TCRdb holds only in-frame clones, not every one. The table records roughly 250,000 clones, about 86% of them present only once. The sample comprised PBMCs or T cells enriched from blood (not recorded which). These receptors came from a woman aged 40-49 years with acute COVID-19.

The V and J genes are TRBV15 and TRBJ2-7; possible D gene TRBD2, 7 bases. Germline V gene sequence: CDR1 LNHNV, CDR2 YYDKDF (reference sequence). V was trimmed by 0 bases and J by 4 bases, leaving 16 bases between them. This CDR3 is built from 16 residues. CDR3 bases: TGTGCCACCAGCAGAGATTTGGGGGGGGGCCGATACGAGCAGTACTTC. It encodes CATSRDLGGGRYEQYF.

V usage is TRBV20-1 and J usage is TRBJ1-3, with a tentative D call TRBD1 (5 bases). The CDR3 is 16 residues long. V gave up 3 bases and J gave up 0 bases, with 15 bases separating them. Germline V CDR1 and CDR2: DFQATT, SNEGSKA (reference sequence). As DNA, the CDR3 is TGCAGTGCTAGTCCTATATCAGGGTACTCTGGAAACACCATATATTTT. This sequence encodes CSASPISGYSGNTIYF.

This clone was detected ten times or more. The gene calls are TRBV6-1 and TRBJ1-5; perhaps TRBD1 as D (6 bases). This CDR3 region has 17 residues. The V end lost 4 bases, the J end lost 0 bases, and 16 bases lay between the germline ends. Germline V gene data show CDR1 as MNHNS and CDR2 as SASEGT. CDR3 protein: CASSGPTGDYSNQPQHF. The CDR3, as DNA: TGTGCCAGCAGTGGCCCGACAGGTGACTATAGCAATCAGCCCCAGCATTTT.

The chain joins TRBV24-1 to TRBJ2-2; 8 bases are a match to TRBD2. Germline V gene data show CDR1 as KGHDR and CDR2 as SFDVKD. V was pared by 6 bases and J by 6 bases, with 5 bases of the junction left unmatched. CDR3 length: 14 amino acids. The CDR3 nucleotides read TGTGCCACCAGTTCTAGCGGGTTCTCCGGGGAGCTGTTTTTT. Translation: CATSSSGFSGELFF.

This chain links TRBV5-1 with TRBJ2-7, with 7 bases aligning to TRBD1. Germline CDR1 SGHRS, CDR2 YFSETQ. J was trimmed by 6 bases and V by 0 bases; bases with no gene match: 12. The length of the CDR3 is 16 residues. This chain's CDR3 is CASSLASGQIPFEQYF. CDR3 coding DNA: TGCGCCAGCAGCTTGGCCTCGGGACAGATTCCCTTCGAGCAGTACTTC.

V gene TRBV21-1 combines with J gene TRBJ2-2; the table's D call, TRBD2, has no DNA check behind it. TRBV21-1 counts as a pseudogene. The CDR3 has 12 amino acids. This chain's CDR3 is CASSGRDEELFF. The DNA of the CDR3 is TGTGCCAGCAGCGGACGGGATGAGGAGCTGTTTTTT.

This clone was seen many times. The V gene is TRBV13, the J gene TRBJ2-5; TRBD2 matches 7 bases. V dropped 5 bases and J dropped 2; count of bases not matched to a gene: 11. Per germline, CDR1 PRHDT and CDR2 FYEKMQ (reference sequence). The CDR3 length is 16 residues. The chain's CDR3 is CASSTSRDYQQETQYF. The CDR3 DNA is TGTGCCAGCAGCACAAGCCGGGACTACCAACAAGAGACCCAGTACTTC.

In this sample, this clone turned up once. The chain couples TRBV18 to TRBJ2-3; 8 positions match TRBD1. J gave up 0 bases and V 2 bases, and 4 bases lay outside the gene matches. The CDR3 has 16 residues. Germline loops: CDR1 KGHSH, CDR2 LQKENI. The DNA for the CDR3 is TGTGCCAGCTCACCAGCAGGACAGGGAAGCACAGATACGCAGTATTTT. This sequence encodes CASSPAGQGSTDTQYF.

The rearrangement uses TRBV5-4 and TRBJ2-3, with D maybe TRBD2 (6 bases). The CDR3 has 12 residues. Germline V gene sequence: CDR1 SGHNT, CDR2 YYREEE (reference sequence). Trimming took 4 bases from V and 4 from J, leaving 7 bases between them. The CDR3 nucleotides read TGTGCCAGCAGCGTAGCGGCAGATACGCAGTATTTT. Encoded protein: CASSVAADTQYF.

The V and J genes are TRBV5-4 and TRBJ2-3; D remains ambiguous. The CDR3 sequence is 15 residues long. Germline V lookup: CDR1 SGHNT, CDR2 YYREEE (reference sequence). Trimming took off 4 bases at V and 0 bases at J, with 12 bases between the two ends. The CDR3 DNA sequence: TGTGCCAGCAGCCGCGTACTACCGAGCACAGATACGCAGTATTTT. Its translation: CASSRVLPSTDTQYF.

The chain employs TRBV5-5 and TRBJ1-2, with 8 bases that match TRBD1. V was clipped by 2 bases and J by 7 bases; unmatched bases: 10. The CDR3 consists of 15 residues. Per the germline V gene, CDR1 is SGHKS and CDR2 is YYEKEE (reference sequence). The CDR3 DNA sequence: TGTGCCAGCAGCTTCTCCGGACAGGGAGATTCTGGCTACACCTTC. Protein product: CASSFSGQGDSGYTF.